This TCR beta chain was found in a study of chemoradiotherapy in HPV16-positive cancers. Study-level points and caveats: Better recurrence-free survival went with HPV-responsive T-cell expansion in HPV16-positive patients.

The sample holds one count of this clone. As yet, its antigen is unknown. The table came from immunoSEQ multiplex PCR; TCRdb's copy has only in-frame clones and leaves some out. The table lists roughly 25,000 clones, roughly 84% of them singletons. The receptor comes from a human donor with HPV-associated anogenital cancer. Sequencing was performed on blood, taken from a patient who underwent chemoradiotherapy.

CDR3 in amino acids: CASSLSRTTEYNEQFF. The CDR3 DNA sequence: TGCGCCAGCAGTCTCAGCAGGACTACCGAGTACAATGAGCAGTTCTTC. The chain recombines TRBV5-1 with TRBJ2-1; a possible D gene is TRBD2 (6 bases). The CDR3 runs to 16 residues. The V end was cut by 5 bases, the J end by 4 bases, with 19 bases between. Germline V gene sequence: CDR1 SGHRS, CDR2 YFSETQ.